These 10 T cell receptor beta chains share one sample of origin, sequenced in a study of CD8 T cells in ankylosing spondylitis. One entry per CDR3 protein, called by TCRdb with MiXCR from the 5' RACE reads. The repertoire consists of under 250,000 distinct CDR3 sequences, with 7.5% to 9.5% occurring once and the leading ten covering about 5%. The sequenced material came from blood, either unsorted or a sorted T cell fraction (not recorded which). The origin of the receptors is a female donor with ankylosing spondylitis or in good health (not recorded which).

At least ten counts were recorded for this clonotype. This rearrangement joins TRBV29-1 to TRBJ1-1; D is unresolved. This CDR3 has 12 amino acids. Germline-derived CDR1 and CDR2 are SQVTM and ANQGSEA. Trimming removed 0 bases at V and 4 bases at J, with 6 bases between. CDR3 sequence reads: CSVEDPGTEAFF. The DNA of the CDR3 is TGCAGCGTTGAAGATCCAGGCACTGAAGCTTTCTTT.

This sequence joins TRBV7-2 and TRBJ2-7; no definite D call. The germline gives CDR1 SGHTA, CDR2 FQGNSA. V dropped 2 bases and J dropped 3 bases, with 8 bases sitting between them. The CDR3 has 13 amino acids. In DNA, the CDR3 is TGTGCCAGCAGCTTACACGGCAGCTACGAGCAGTACTTC. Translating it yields CASSLHGSYEQYF.

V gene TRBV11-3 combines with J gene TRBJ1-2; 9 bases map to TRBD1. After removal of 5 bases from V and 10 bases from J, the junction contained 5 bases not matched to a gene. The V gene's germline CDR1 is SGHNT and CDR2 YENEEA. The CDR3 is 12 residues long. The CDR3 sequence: CASSRTGENYTF. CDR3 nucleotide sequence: TGTGCCAGCAGCCGGACAGGGGAAAACTACACCTTC.

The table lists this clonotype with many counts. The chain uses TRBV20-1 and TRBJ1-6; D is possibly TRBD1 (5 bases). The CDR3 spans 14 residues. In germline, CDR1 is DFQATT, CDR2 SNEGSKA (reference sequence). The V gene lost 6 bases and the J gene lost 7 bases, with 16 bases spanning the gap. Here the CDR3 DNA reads TGCAGTGCCCTCGAGGATGGGGGGAATTCACCCCTCCACTTT. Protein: CSALEDGGNSPLHF.

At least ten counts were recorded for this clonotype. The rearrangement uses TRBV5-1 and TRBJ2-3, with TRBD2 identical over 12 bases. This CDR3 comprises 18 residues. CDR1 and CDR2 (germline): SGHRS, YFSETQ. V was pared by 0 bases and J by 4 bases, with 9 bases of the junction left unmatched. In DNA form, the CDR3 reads TGCGCCAGCAGCTTGGCGGCTAGCGGGAGGGCCCGCGCAGATACGCAGTATTTT. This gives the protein CASSLAASGRARADTQYF.

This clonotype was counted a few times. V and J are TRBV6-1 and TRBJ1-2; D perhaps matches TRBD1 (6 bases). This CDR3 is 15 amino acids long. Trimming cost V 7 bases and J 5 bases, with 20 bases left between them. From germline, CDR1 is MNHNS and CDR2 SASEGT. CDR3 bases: TGTGCCAGCACCCCTCACGGACAGCTGATTTATGGCTACACCTTC. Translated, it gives CASTPHGQLIYGYTF.

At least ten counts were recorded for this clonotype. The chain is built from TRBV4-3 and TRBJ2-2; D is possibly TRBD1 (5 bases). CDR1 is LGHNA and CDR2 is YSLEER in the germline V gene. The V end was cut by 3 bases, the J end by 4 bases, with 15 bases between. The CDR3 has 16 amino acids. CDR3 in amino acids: CASSHLTANPTGELFF. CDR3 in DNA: TGCGCCAGCAGCCACTTGACAGCCAACCCCACCGGGGAGCTGTTTTTT.

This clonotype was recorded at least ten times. The CDR3: CASSLEGRGSGYTF. CDR3 bases: TGTGCCAGCAGCTTGGAGGGCAGGGGTAGTGGCTACACCTTC. The rearrangement links TRBV5-6 to TRBJ1-2; tentative D call: TRBD1 (6 bases). The germline V and J ends were trimmed by 0 bases and 7 bases, with 13 bases remaining between them. This CDR3 contains 14 residues. Germline assignment: CDR1 SGHDT and CDR2 YYEEEE.

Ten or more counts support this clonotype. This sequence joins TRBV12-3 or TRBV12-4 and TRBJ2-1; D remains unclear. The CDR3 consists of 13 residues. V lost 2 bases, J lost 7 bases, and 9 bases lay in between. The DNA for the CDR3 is TGTGCCAGCAGTTTAACCCCGAATAATGAGCAGTTCTTC. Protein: CASSLTPNNEQFF.

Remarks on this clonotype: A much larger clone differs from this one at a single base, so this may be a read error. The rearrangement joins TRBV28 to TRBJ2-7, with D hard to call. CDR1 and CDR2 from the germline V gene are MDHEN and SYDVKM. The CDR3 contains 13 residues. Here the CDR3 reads CVSTHTGSYEQYF. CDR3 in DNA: TGTGTCAGCACTCACACCGGGTCCTACGAGCAGTACTTC. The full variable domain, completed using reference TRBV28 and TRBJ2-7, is DVKVTQSSRYLVKRTGEKVFLECVQDMDHENMFWYRQDPGLGLRLIYFSYDVKMKEKGDIPEGYSVSREKKERFSLILESASTNQTSMYLCVSTHTGSYEQYFGPGTRLTVT.